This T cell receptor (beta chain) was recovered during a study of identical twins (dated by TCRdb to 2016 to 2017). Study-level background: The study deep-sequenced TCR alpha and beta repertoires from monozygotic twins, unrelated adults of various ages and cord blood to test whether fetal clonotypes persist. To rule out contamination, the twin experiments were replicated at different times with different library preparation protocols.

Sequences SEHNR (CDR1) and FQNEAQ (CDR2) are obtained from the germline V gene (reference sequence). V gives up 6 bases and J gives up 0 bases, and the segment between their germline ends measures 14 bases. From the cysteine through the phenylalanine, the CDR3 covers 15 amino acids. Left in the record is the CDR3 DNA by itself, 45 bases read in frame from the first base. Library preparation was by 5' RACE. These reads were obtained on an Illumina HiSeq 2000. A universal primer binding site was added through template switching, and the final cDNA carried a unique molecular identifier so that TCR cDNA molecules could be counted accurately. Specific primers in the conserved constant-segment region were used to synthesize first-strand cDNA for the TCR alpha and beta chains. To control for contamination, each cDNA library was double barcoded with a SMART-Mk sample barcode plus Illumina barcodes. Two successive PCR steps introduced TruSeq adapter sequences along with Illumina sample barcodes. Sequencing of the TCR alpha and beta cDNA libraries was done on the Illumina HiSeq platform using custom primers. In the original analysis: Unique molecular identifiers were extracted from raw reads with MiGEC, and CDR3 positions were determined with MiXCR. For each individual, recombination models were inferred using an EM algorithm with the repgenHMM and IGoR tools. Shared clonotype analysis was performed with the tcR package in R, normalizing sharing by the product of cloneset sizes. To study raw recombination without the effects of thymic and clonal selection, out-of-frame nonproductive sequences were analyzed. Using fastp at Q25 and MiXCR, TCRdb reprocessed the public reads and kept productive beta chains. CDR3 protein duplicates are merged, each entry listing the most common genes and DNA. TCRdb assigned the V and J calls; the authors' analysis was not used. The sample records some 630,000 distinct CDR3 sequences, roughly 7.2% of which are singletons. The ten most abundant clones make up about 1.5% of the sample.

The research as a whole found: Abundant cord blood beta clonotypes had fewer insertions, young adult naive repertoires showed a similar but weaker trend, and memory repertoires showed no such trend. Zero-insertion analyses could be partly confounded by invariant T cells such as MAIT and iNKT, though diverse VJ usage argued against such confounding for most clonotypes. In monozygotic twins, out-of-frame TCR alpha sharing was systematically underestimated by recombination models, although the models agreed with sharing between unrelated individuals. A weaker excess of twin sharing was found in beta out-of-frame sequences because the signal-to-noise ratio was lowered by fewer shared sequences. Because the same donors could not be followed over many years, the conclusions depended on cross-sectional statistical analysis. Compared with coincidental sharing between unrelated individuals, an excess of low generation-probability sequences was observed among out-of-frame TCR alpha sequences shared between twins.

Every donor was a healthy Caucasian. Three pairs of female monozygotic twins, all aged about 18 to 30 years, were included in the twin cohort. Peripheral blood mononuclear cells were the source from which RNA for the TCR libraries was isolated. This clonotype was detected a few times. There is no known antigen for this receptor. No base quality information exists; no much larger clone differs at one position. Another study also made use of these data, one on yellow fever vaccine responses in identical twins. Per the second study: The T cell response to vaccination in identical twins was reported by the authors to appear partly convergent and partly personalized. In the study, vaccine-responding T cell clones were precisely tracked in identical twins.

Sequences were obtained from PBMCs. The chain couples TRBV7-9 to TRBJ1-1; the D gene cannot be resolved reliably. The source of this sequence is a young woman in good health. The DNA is TGTGCCAGCAGTTTTCCAGAATCCATGAACACTGAAGCTTTCTTT. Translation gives CASSFPESMNTEAFF. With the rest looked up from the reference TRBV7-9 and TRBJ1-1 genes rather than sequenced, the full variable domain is DTGVSQNPRHKITKRGQNVTFRCDPISEHNRLYWYRQTLGQGPEFLTYFQNEAQLEKSRLLSDRFSAERPKGSFSTLEIQRTEQGDSAMYLCASSFPESMNTEAFFGQGTRLTVV.